Given below is one T cell receptor (beta chain) in context. Authors' data handling: From reference gene primer amplification, estimates of nucleated cell counts were derived. Profiled with immunoSEQ multiplex PCR; TCRdb holds only in-frame clones, not every one. That table is the source of V, J and clone size, and D and trimming were worked out from the DNA. The sample has about 53,000 clones; roughly 86% are singletons. This entry is derived from a study of blood T cell repertoires in COVID-19. The wider study: From the United States, Italy and Spain came samples of acute and convalescent COVID-19.

The V segment lost 4 bases and the J segment 4 bases; nucleotides outside the gene matches: 2. CDR3 length: 14 residues. Germline CDR1 reads SNHLY; CDR2 reads FYNNEI. The receptor was isolated from a man aged 65 to 79 with active COVID-19. Sequencing used peripheral blood. The chain employs TRBV2 and TRBJ1-5; TRBD1 matches at 9 bases. The CDR3 sequence: CASSAQGANQPQHF. CDR3 bases: TGTGCCAGCAGTGCACAGGGGGCGAATCAGCCCCAGCATTTT.